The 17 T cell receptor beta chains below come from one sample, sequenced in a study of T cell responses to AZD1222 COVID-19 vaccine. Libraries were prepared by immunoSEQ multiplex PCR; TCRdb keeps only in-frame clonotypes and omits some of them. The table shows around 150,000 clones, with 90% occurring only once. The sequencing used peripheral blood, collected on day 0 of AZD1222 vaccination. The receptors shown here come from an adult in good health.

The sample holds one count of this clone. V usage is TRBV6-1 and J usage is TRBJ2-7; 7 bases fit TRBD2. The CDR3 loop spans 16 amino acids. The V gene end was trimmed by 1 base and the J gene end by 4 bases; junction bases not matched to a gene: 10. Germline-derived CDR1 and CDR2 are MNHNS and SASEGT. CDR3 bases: TGTGCCAGCAGTGAAGTAGGGAGGGCCATTTGGTACGAGCAGTACTTC. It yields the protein CASSEVGRAIWYEQYF.

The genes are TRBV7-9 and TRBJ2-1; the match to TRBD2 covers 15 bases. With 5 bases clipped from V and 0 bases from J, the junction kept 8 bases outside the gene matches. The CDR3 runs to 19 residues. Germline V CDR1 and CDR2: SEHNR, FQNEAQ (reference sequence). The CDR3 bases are TGTGCCAGCAGCCTCGGACTAGCGGGAGGGAGTAGCTCCTACAATGAGCAGTTCTTC. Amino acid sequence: CASSLGLAGGSSSYNEQFF.

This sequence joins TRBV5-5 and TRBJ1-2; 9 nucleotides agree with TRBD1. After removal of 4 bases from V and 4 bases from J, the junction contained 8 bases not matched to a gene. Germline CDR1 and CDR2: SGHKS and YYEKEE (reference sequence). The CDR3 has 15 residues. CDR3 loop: CASSEDRGAFYGYTF. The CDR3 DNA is TGTGCCAGCAGCGAAGACAGGGGGGCCTTCTATGGCTACACCTTC.

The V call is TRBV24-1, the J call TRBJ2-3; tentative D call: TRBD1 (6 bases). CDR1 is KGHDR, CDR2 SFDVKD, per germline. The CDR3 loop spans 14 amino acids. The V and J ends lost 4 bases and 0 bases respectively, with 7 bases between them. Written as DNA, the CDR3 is TGTGCCACCAGTGAGACAGGAAGCACAGATACGCAGTATTTT. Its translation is CATSETGSTDTQYF.

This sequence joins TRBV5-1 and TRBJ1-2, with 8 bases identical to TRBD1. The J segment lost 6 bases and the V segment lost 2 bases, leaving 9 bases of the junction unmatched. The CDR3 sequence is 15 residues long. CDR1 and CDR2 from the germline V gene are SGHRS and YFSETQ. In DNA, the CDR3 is TGCGCCAGCAGCTTTTACCAGGACAGGGCGGATGGCTACACCTTC. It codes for CASSFYQDRADGYTF. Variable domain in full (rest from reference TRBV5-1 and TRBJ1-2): KAGVTQTPRYLIKTRGQQVTLSCSPISGHRSVSWYQQTPGQGLQFLFEYFSETQRNKGNFPGRFSGRQFSNSRSEMNVSTLELGDSALYLCASSFYQDRADGYTFGSGTRLTVV.

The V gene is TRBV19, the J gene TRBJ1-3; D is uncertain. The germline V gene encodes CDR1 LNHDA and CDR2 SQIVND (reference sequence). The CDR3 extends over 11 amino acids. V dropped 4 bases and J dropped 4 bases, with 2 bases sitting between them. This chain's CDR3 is CASSRGNTIYF. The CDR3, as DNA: TGTGCCAGTAGTAGAGGAAACACCATATATTTT.

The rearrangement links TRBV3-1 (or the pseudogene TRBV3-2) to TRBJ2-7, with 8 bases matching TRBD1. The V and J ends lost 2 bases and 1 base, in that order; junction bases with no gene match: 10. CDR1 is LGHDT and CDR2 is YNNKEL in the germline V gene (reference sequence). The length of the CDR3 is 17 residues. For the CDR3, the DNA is TGTGCCAGCAGCCAAATCGGCGCAGGGGGCTTATCCTACGAGCAGTACTTC. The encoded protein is CASSQIGAGGLSYEQYF.

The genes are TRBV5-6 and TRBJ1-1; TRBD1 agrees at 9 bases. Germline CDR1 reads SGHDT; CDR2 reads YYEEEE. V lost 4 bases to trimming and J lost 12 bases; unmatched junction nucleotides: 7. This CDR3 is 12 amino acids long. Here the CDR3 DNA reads TGTGCCAGCAGCCACCCGGGACAGGGTACTTTCTTT. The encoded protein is CASSHPGQGTFF.

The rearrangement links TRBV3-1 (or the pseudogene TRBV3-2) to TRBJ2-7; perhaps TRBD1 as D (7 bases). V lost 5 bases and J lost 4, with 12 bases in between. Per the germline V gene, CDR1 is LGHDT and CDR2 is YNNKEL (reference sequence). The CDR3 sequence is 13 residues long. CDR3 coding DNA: TGTGCCAGCAGCGAGACAGGGAGGTACGAGCAGTACTTC. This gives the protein CASSETGRYEQYF.

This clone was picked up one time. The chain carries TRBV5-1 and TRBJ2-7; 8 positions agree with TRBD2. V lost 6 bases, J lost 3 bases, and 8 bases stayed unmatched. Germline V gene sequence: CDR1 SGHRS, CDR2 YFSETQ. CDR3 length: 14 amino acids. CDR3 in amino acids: CASKPRGTSYEQYF. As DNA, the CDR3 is TGCGCCAGCAAACCCCGGGGGACTAGCTACGAGCAGTACTTC.

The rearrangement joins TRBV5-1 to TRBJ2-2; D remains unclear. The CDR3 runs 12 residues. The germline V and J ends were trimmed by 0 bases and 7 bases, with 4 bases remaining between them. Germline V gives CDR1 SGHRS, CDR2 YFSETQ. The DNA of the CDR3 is TGCGCCAGCAGCTTGGTATTCGGGGAGCTGTTTTTT. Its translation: CASSLVFGELFF.

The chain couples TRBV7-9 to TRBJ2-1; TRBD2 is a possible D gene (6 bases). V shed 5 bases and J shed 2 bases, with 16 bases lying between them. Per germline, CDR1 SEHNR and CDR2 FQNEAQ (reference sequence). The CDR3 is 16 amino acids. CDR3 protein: CASSPMRGATYNEQFF. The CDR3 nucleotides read TGTGCCAGCAGCCCAATGCGGGGCGCCACCTACAATGAGCAGTTCTTC.

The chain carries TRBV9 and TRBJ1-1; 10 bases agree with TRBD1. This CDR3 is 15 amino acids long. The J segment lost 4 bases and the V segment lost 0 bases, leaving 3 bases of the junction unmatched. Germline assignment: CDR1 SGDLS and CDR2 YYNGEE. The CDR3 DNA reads TGTGCCAGCAGCGTAGAGACAGGGGGCGGCACTGAAGCTTTCTTT. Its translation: CASSVETGGGTEAFF.

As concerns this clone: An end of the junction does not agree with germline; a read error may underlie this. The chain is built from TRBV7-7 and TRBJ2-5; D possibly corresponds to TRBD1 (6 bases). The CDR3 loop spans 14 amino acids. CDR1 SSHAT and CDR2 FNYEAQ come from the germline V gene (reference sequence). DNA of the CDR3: TGTGCTAGCAGCTCACAGGGCAGGTTGGAGACCCAGTACTTC. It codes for CASSSQGRLETQYF. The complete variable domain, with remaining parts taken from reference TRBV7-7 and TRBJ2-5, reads GAGVSQSPRYKVTKRGQDVTLRCDPISSHATLYWYQQALGQGPEFLTYFNYEAQPDKSGLPSDRFSAERPEGSISTLTIQRTEQRDSAMYRCASSSQGRLETQYFGPGTRLLVL.

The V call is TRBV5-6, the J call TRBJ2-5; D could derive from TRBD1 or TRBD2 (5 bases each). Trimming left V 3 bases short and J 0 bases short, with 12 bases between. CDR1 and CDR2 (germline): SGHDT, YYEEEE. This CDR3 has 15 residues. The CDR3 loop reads CASSSGTEYQETQYF. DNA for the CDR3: TGTGCCAGCAGCTCAGGGACCGAGTACCAAGAGACCCAGTACTTC.

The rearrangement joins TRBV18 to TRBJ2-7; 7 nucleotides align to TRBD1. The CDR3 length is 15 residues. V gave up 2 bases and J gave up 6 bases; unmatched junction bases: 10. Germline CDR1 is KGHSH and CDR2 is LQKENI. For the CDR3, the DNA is TGTGCCAGCTCACCATTGAAAGTGAGGACAGGCGAGCAGTACTTC. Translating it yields CASSPLKVRTGEQYF.

This CDR3 is CAWSPEGNEQYF. In nucleotides, the CDR3 is TGTGCCTGGAGCCCCGAGGGTAACGAGCAGTACTTC. This chain links TRBV30 with TRBJ2-7, with D possibly TRBD2 on 5 matching bases. The CDR3 covers 12 residues. Trimming took 3 bases from V and 5 from J, leaving 11 bases between them. CDR1 is GTSNPN, CDR2 SVGIG, per germline (reference sequence).